What follows are 27 T cell receptor beta chains derived from one specimen sequenced in a study of T-cell reconstitution after alpha-beta-depleted transplantation in children. Preparation of the TCRbeta library involved a method that used unique molecular identifiers. TCRdb called the PCR reads again in MiXCR, with one record for every CDR3 protein. The sample includes some 500,000 distinct CDR3 sequences, around 16% seen only once; the top ten take less than 4%. The specimen comprised PBMCs from the stem cell graft donor, sampled from the stem cell graft. The receptors originated from a human donor who donated a stem cell graft to a child with acute lymphoblastic leukemia.

The chain joins TRBV10-1 to TRBJ2-1, with D tentatively TRBD2 (5 bases). The V and J ends lost 0 bases and 7 bases respectively, with 7 bases between them. The length of the CDR3 is 13 residues. CDR1 and CDR2 from the germline V gene are WNHNN and SYGVQD (reference sequence). The CDR3 is CASSESPGNEQFF. The CDR3 nucleotides read TGCGCCAGCAGTGAGTCGCCGGGGAATGAGCAGTTCTTC.

This chain links TRBV5-5 with TRBJ2-3, with a weak D call TRBD1 (5 bases). The CDR3 sequence is 13 residues long. Germline CDR1 and CDR2: SGHKS and YYEKEE (reference sequence). Trimming removed 4 bases at V and 9 bases at J, with 15 bases between. The DNA of the CDR3 is TGTGCCAGCAGCCTGCCAGGGATAACGACGCAGTATTTT. It codes for CASSLPGITTQYF.

This chain uses TRBV7-3 with TRBJ2-3; 7 nucleotides align to TRBD2. With V trimmed by 6 bases and J by 0 bases, 9 bases remained unmatched. The germline gives CDR1 SGHTA, CDR2 FQGTGA. This CDR3 spans 16 amino acids. This CDR3 is CASSLTGGTSTDTQYF. CDR3 DNA: TGTGCCAGCAGTCTAACGGGGGGAACCAGCACAGATACGCAGTATTTT. Using reference TRBV7-3 and TRBJ2-3 for the parts outside the CDR3, the full variable domain is GAGVSQTPSNKVTEKGKYVELRCDPISGHTALYWYRQSLGQGPEFLIYFQGTGAADDSGLPNDRFFAVRPEGSVSTLKIQRTERGDSAVYLCASSLTGGTSTDTQYFGPGTRLTVL.

This clonotype was counted at least ten times. DNA for the CDR3: TGCAGCGTTGACAATACGCACAATGAGCAGTTCTTC. It yields the protein CSVDNTHNEQFF. This chain uses TRBV29-1 with TRBJ2-1; no firm D call. This CDR3 comprises 12 residues. Trimming took off 3 bases at V and 5 bases at J, with 8 bases between the two ends. Per the germline V gene, CDR1 is SQVTM and CDR2 is ANQGSEA.

This clonotype came up a few times. The rearrangement uses TRBV7-8 and TRBJ2-2, with TRBD2 matching 10 bases. The CDR3 covers 14 residues. Trimming cost V 6 bases and J 7 bases; bases outside gene matches: 5. CDR1 and CDR2 from the germline V gene are SGHVS and FQNEAQ. CDR3 region: CASSFRLAGGELFF. In DNA form, the CDR3 reads TGTGCCAGCAGTTTCAGACTAGCGGGCGGGGAGCTGTTTTTT.

The chain carries TRBV7-9 and TRBJ2-3, with D perhaps TRBD2 (5 bases). This CDR3 is 15 amino acids long. Germline lookup yields CDR1 SEHNR and CDR2 FQNEAQ (reference sequence). Trimming removed 5 bases at V and 3 bases at J, with 15 bases between. For the CDR3, the DNA is TGTGCCAGCAGCCGCGAGCGGCTGGGGACAGATACGCAGTATTTT. This translates into CASSRERLGTDTQYF.

This clonotype has at least ten counts. The chain has TRBV19 and TRBJ2-7, with a possible D match to TRBD2 (5 bases). Looked up from germline, CDR1 is LNHDA and CDR2 is SQIVND (reference sequence). Trimming removed 6 bases from V and 0 bases from J, with 9 bases in between. This CDR3 is built from 13 residues. The CDR3 bases are TGTGCCAGTAGCGACGGGAACTCCTACGAGCAGTACTTC. It encodes CASSDGNSYEQYF.

This chain connects TRBV10-3 to TRBJ1-1; D unclear. The germline V gene encodes CDR1 ENHRY and CDR2 SYGVKD. CDR3 length: 19 residues. V gave up 0 bases and J gave up 1 base, with 21 bases separating them. In DNA form, the CDR3 reads TGTGCCATCAGTGAGTCGCCCGACGGTCTAGGACTGGGGAACACTGAAGCTTTCTTT. Translated, it gives CAISESPDGLGLGNTEAFF.

This chain links TRBV12-3 or TRBV12-4 with TRBJ2-3; 9 nucleotides align to TRBD2. The junction had 12 bases not matched to a gene; V was cut back by 5 bases and J by 3 bases. CDR3 length: 17 residues. Written as DNA, the CDR3 is TGTGCCAGCAGTCGTTCGCGGGCGGGAGGGGTGACAGATACGCAGTATTTT. Amino acids: CASSRSRAGGVTDTQYF.

In this sample, this clonotype turned up a few times. This chain uses TRBV29-1 with TRBJ2-7; 8 bases map to TRBD1. CDR3 length: 14 amino acids. J gave up 8 bases and V 0 bases, and 9 bases lay outside the gene matches. Germline loops: CDR1 SQVTM, CDR2 ANQGSEA. The CDR3, as DNA: TGCAGCGTTGAAGATCGGAGTCAGGGGGCAAAGCAGTACTTC. Translating gives CSVEDRSQGAKQYF.

V usage is TRBV20-1 and J usage is TRBJ2-7; D tentatively reads TRBD1 or TRBD2 (5 bases each). CDR3 length equals 13 residues. Germline CDR1 is DFQATT and CDR2 is SNEGSKA (reference sequence). The CDR3 sequence: CSVTGRTNYEQYF. As DNA, the CDR3 is TGCAGCGTCACGGGACGGACGAACTACGAGCAGTACTTC.

This clonotype was counted a few times. The CDR3 bases are TGCGCCAGCAGCTTCATCAGACAAGAGACCCAGTACTTC. Translation: CASSFIRQETQYF. This chain connects TRBV5-1 to TRBJ2-5; D gene uncertain. In germline, CDR1 is SGHRS, CDR2 YFSETQ. V lost 2 bases, J lost 2 bases, and 7 bases lay in between. The CDR3 totals 13 residues. The complete variable domain, with remaining parts taken from reference TRBV5-1 and TRBJ2-5, reads KAGVTQTPRYLIKTRGQQVTLSCSPISGHRSVSWYQQTPGQGLQFLFEYFSETQRNKGNFPGRFSGRQFSNSRSEMNVSTLELGDSALYLCASSFIRQETQYFGPGTRLLVL.

The rearrangement uses TRBV25-1 and TRBJ2-1, with 11 bases lining up with TRBD2. Germline CDR1 is MGHDK and CDR2 is SYGVNS. CDR3 length equals 15 residues. Unmatched junction bases numbered 6, after V lost 2 bases and J lost 9 bases. CDR3 nucleotide sequence: TGTGCCAGCAGTGAACGCCTAGCGGGAGGTGGTGAGCAGTTCTTC. Amino acid sequence: CASSERLAGGGEQFF.

This clonotype was counted between two and nine times. The CDR3 reads CASSRIAGTGGSGANVLTF. In DNA form, the CDR3 reads TGTGCCAGCAGTAGGATTGCCGGGACAGGGGGTTCTGGGGCCAACGTCCTGACTTTC. J is TRBJ2-6 and V is TRBV6-1; TRBD1 matches at 11 bases. The germline V gene has CDR1 MNHNS and CDR2 SASEGT. The J segment lost 1 base and the V segment lost 5 bases, leaving 10 bases of the junction unmatched. The CDR3 is 19 amino acids.

This clonotype was recorded a few times. The rearrangement uses TRBV20-1 and TRBJ2-3; tentatively, D is TRBD1 (6 bases). V gave up 4 bases and J gave up 2 bases, with 16 bases separating them. The CDR3 contains 15 residues. Per the germline V gene, CDR1 is DFQATT and CDR2 is SNEGSKA (reference sequence). CDR3 coding DNA: TGCAGTGCTAAGCAGGGGAAGTCCCCCACAGATACGCAGTATTTT. Protein: CSAKQGKSPTDTQYF.

The chain links TRBV27 to TRBJ2-7, with D perhaps TRBD2 (6 bases). CDR3 length equals 16 residues. The V end lost 5 bases, the J end lost 3 bases, and 20 bases lay between the germline ends. Per germline, CDR1 MNHEY and CDR2 SMNVEV (reference sequence). The CDR3 bases are TGTGCCAGCAGTCTTGAGGGGTATAGCGGCCACTACGAGCAGTACTTC. This sequence encodes CASSLEGYSGHYEQYF.

The chain joins TRBV18 to TRBJ1-1; no definite D call. V lost 3 bases, J lost 1 base, and 6 bases lay in between. Germline CDR1 and CDR2: KGHSH and LQKENI. The CDR3 sequence is 13 residues long. This chain's CDR3 is CASSPSWNTEAFF. CDR3 nucleotide sequence: TGTGCCAGCTCACCTTCCTGGAACACTGAAGCTTTCTTT.

This clonotype was seen only a few times. This rearrangement joins TRBV29-1 to TRBJ2-2, with 9 bases lining up with TRBD2. This CDR3 is built from 15 residues. With V trimmed by 6 bases and J by 4 bases, 9 bases remained unmatched. Germline CDR1 and CDR2: SQVTM and ANQGSEA. The CDR3 spells CSVSEREVGTGELFF. The CDR3 DNA reads as TGCAGCGTCTCTGAGCGGGAGGTCGGCACCGGGGAGCTGTTTTTT.

The V gene is TRBV9, the J gene TRBJ2-7; weak D call: TRBD2 (6 bases). The germline gives CDR1 SGDLS, CDR2 YYNGEE. This CDR3 has 14 residues. V lost 4 bases to trimming and J lost 1 base, with 12 bases between them. In nucleotides, the CDR3 is TGTGCCAGCAGCCCCGAGGGACTGTCCTACGAGCAGTACTTC. As protein: CASSPEGLSYEQYF.

In its sample, this clonotype was seen a few times. The chain links TRBV15 to TRBJ2-1; 9 positions agree with TRBD2. J was trimmed by 0 bases and V by 3 bases; bases with no gene match: 12. Germline V gene sequence: CDR1 LNHNV, CDR2 YYDKDF (reference sequence). CDR3 length: 19 residues. CDR3 nucleotide sequence: TGTGCCACCAGCAGTGATGAAACAGCGGGAGGAAGCTCCTACAATGAGCAGTTCTTC. Encoded protein: CATSSDETAGGSSYNEQFF.

This chain uses TRBV6-6 with TRBJ1-2; TRBD1 is a possible D gene (6 bases). The CDR3 contains 13 residues. Germline CDR1 reads MNHNY; CDR2 reads SVGAGI (reference sequence). V was shortened by 7 bases and J by 4 bases, with 13 bases between the two germline ends. The CDR3 DNA follows: TGTGCCAGCAACCTGGACAGTTCCTATGGCTACACCTTC. Amino acid sequence: CASNLDSSYGYTF.

This clonotype turned up a few times. J is TRBJ2-3 and V is TRBV20-1, with 14 bases aligning to TRBD2. Trimming at V came to 6 bases and at J to 8 bases, leaving 10 bases not matched to a gene. The CDR3 sequence is 15 residues long. From germline, CDR1 is DFQATT and CDR2 SNEGSKA (reference sequence). The CDR3 reads CSANSGLAGVGTQYF. The DNA for the CDR3 is TGCAGTGCGAACTCGGGACTAGCGGGAGTGGGTACGCAGTATTTT.

V usage is TRBV25-1 and J usage is TRBJ2-3; D unclear. The CDR3 loop spans 14 amino acids. Trimming took 5 bases from V and 4 from J, leaving 13 bases between them. CDR1 is MGHDK and CDR2 is SYGVNS in the germline V gene. The CDR3 DNA follows: TGTGCCAGCAGTCCCCCGACCTCCTCAGATACGCAGTATTTT. Protein: CASSPPTSSDTQYF. Full variable domain (missing parts from reference TRBV25-1 and TRBJ2-3): EADIYQTPRYLVIGTGKKITLECSQTMGHDKMYWYQQDPGMELHLIHYSYGVNSTEKGDLSSESTVSRIRTEHFPLTLESARPSHTSQYLCASSPPTSSDTQYFGPGTRLTVL.

This chain links TRBV9 with TRBJ2-3, with no clear D. CDR3 size: 14 residues. V lost 0 bases and J lost 4, with 9 bases in between. Germline CDR1 SGDLS, CDR2 YYNGEE. CDR3: CASSVVSGADTQYF. CDR3 sequence (DNA): TGTGCCAGCAGCGTAGTCTCAGGAGCAGATACGCAGTATTTT.

The V call is TRBV5-4, the J call TRBJ2-1; perhaps TRBD1 as D (6 bases). The CDR3 contains 14 residues. Trimming pared 0 bases from V and 10 bases from J, leaving 14 bases between. CDR1 and CDR2 from the germline V gene are SGHNT and YYREEE (reference sequence). CDR3 sequence (DNA): TGTGCCAGCAGCTTGGGGGGGCTGGCCCCCGAGCAGTTCTTC. Its protein product is CASSLGGLAPEQFF.

This clonotype has a handful of counts. The V and J genes are TRBV27 and TRBJ1-5; D call uncertain. V was trimmed by 8 bases and J by 3 bases, leaving 8 bases between them. Germline loops: CDR1 MNHEY, CDR2 SMNVEV (reference sequence). This CDR3 region has 12 residues. This chain's CDR3 is CASGSFNQPQHF. The CDR3 DNA reads TGTGCCAGCGGATCCTTCAATCAGCCCCAGCATTTT.

This clonotype was counted a few times. The rearrangement joins TRBV19 to TRBJ2-1; no reliable D call. The CDR3 runs 16 residues. The V and J ends lost 5 bases and 4 bases respectively, with 18 bases between them. Looked up from germline, CDR1 is LNHDA and CDR2 is SQIVND (reference sequence). CDR3 coding DNA: TGTGCCAGTAGTGCCTCCCCAATTGACCTATACAATGAGCAGTTCTTC. Translating gives CASSASPIDLYNEQFF.